This record looks at one TCR beta chain sequence and its context. This clone may be a read error of a much larger clone one base away. Germline V CDR1 and CDR2: SEHNR, FQNEAQ (reference sequence). This CDR3 contains 11 residues. Trimming removed 1 base at V and 8 bases at J, with 3 bases between. Investigators spread the genomic DNA of each subset evenly over several immunoSEQ plates. Ten immunoSEQ deep assay plates were used to sequence the DNA of unsorted PBMCs. Source study methods: ImmunoSEQ sequences covered only the junction and lacked quality scores; filtering therefore differed. TCRdb's table, derived via immunoSEQ multiplex PCR, lists solely in-frame clones and lacks some. The V and J calls and clone size were taken over from that table, and D and trimming were inferred from the DNA. The top ten hold 10% to 15% of the sample, which has 520,000 or so clones, about four fifths seen once. This specimen belongs to a study of shared clonotypes between healthy human individuals.

All of the donors resided in Nashville, Tennessee, and each was a Caucasian adult. The rearrangement links TRBV7-9 to TRBJ2-4; no definite D call. Sequenced material: PBMCs. The receptor was isolated from a woman between 40 and 55 years old in good health. Some clones in this sample may be carry-over from other donors' samples. CDR3 bases: TGTGCCAGCAGCTTAGTGGACATTCAGTACTTC. Amino acids: CASSLVDIQYF.